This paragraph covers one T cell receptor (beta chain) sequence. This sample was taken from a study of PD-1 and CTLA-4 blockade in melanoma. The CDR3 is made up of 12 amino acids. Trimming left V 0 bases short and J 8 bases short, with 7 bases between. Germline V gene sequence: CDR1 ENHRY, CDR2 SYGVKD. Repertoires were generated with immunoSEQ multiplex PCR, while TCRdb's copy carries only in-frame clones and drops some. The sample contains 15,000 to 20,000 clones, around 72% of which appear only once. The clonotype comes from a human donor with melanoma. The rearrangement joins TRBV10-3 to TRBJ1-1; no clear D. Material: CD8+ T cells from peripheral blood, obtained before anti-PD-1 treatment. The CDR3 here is CAISESSKEAFF. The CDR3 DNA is TGTGCCATCAGTGAGTCTTCCAAGGAAGCTTTCTTT.